This T cell receptor (beta chain) was recovered during a study of T cell responses to AZD1222 COVID-19 vaccine (dated by TCRdb to the early 2020s). About the investigation overall: Because spike-specific TCR depth and breadth did not differ between the two schedules, AZD1222 recipients who got a second dose at roughly 4 weeks were pooled with those who got a second dose at roughly 12 weeks. A total of approximately 230 trial participants underwent TCR sequencing, of whom about 210 received two doses of AZD1222 and around 26 received two doses of the MenACWY control vaccine. Enrollment into the trials was organized by age into subgroups of 18-55, 56-69 and 70-plus years, and those subgroups contained 148, 28 and 57 TCR-sequenced participants, respectively. Broader findings and caveats from the paper: A significant rise in spike-specific TCR breadth and depth was observed after two AZD1222 doses relative to day 0 and relative to MenACWY recipients. No day 14 peak-response samples were available, so repertoires were characterized only after the peak T cell response. Most participants were white British and females outnumbered males, and the authors suggested that clonal diversity may have been underestimated. The 56-69-year group was small, and its depth increase did not reach significance, likely because of low power. Epitopes outside the regions mutated in the B.1.351 and B.1.1.7 variants were reportedly recognized by nearly half of the unique spike-specific TCRs. CD4 TCRs associated with the vaccine covered the entire spike protein, and the dominant responses were in regions 160-218 and 743-854. Conclusions about previously exposed vaccinees are limited, since just six AZD1222 recipients were seropositive for SARS-CoV-2 at baseline.

The CDR3 has 13 amino acids, counting the end cysteine and phenylalanine. Only CDR3 DNA is held: 39 bases, read in frame from base 1. Sequences MDHEN (CDR1) and SYDVKM (CDR2) are obtained from the germline V gene. After removal of 6 bases from V and 8 bases from J, the junction retains 8 bases not matched to a gene. The CDR3 regions of human TCRbeta chains were analyzed by immunosequencing. For the original study's pipeline: TCRs in the repertoires were compared against a reference library of SARS-CoV-2-specific TCRs that had been generated with the MIRA antigen-specificity platform. Breadth was defined as the fraction of unique TCRs that were SARS-CoV-2-associated. Depth was defined as the fraction of total T cells that were SARS-CoV-2-associated. Using the MIRA data, each spike-specific TCR was assigned both to the spike region to which the TCR was reactive and to a CD4 or CD8 class. Log10-transformed breadth and depth values were compared by one-way ANOVA with Sidak's multiple comparisons tests. This is the immuneACCESS table as TCRdb keeps it, with only in-frame sequences that have V and J called. A part of the clones is gone; compared with another copy, unresolved V genes explain less than half, and the rest is unexplained. Clone size and the V and J calls come from that table; the DNA yielded D and trimming. The sample table lists around 150,000 clones, around four fifths of them with a count of one. About 4% of the sample is in the top ten clones.

The meaning of the sample's time point label: baseline before first vaccination. Vaccinee samples were obtained from the UK trials COV001 and COV002, which included a single-blind randomized controlled phase 2/3 trial of AZD1222 (ChAdOx1 nCoV-19) in healthy adults. For TCRbeta chain sequencing, PBMC samples were collected from trial participants at day 0 and at day 28 after the second dose. Comment on this clone: No antigen is known for it. No much larger clone is present one base from it, and per-base qualities are unavailable.

The clonotype originates from an adult in good health. The sample here was peripheral blood, taken on day 0 of AZD1222 vaccination. The sequence links TRBV28 to TRBJ1-1, and TRBD1 matches 8 of the central bases. This receptor carries the CDR3 CASSLDREGEAFF. The sequenced DNA is TGTGCCAGCAGCCTGGACAGGGAAGGAGAAGCTTTCTTT.